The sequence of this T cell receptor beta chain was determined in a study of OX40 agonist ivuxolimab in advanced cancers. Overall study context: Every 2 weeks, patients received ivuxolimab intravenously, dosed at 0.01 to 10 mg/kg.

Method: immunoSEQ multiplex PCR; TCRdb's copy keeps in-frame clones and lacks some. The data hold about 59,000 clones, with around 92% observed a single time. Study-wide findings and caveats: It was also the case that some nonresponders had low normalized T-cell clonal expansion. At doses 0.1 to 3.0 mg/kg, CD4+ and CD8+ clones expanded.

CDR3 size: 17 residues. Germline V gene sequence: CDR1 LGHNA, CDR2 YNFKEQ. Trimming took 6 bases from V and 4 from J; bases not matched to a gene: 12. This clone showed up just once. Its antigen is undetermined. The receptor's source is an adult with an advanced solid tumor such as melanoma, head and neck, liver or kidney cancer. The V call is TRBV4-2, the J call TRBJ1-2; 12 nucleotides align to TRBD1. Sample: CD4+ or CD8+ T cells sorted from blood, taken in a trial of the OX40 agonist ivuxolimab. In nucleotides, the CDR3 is TGTGCCAGCAGATATTCGGGACAGGGGGCCAGTAGCTATGGCTACACCTTC. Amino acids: CASRYSGQGASSYGYTF.